A selection of T cell receptor beta chains follows, all from one sample in a study of beta chain features in type 1 diabetes. The assay was immunoSEQ multiplex PCR, and TCRdb's table has in-frame clones only and misses some. The table shows around 240,000 clones, with 68% occurring only once. The sample was naive CD4+ T cells from blood. These receptors all come from a man aged 25 to 40 in good health. Each CDR3 is given with its conserved first and last residue. D genes are given only for firm matches. Some rows mark clone size as missing; the rest say once, few, many or name a class of expanded clone.

TGTGCCAGCAGCTTGGACACTGCCGGATTGGATACGCAGTATTTT | CASSLDTAGLDTQYF | TRBV7-2 | - | TRBJ2-3 | -
TGTGCCAGCAGCTCCAGAGGGGCAGGCCCCGAGCAGTACTTC | CASSSRGAGPEQYF | TRBV11-2 | few | TRBJ2-7 | -
TGTGCCTGGAGTGGGCAGTATAATTCACCCCTCCACTTT | CAWSGQYNSPLHF | TRBV30 | - | TRBJ1-6 | -
TGCAGCGTTACCACCCGCCTAGCGTTCCAGGACAGGGCTTATGGCTACACCTTC | CSVTTRLAFQDRAYGYTF | TRBV29-1 | - | TRBJ1-2 | TRBD1
TGTGCCTGGAGCCCGGGACTAACAAATCAGCCCCAGCATTTT | CAWSPGLTNQPQHF | TRBV30 | - | TRBJ1-5 | -
TGTGCCAGCAGTACAACGCCAAATACGCAGTATTTT | CASSTTPNTQYF | TRBV28 | - | TRBJ2-3 | -
TGTGCCAGCAGATCGACGGGCAGGGAAGCAGATACGCAGTATTTT | CASRSTGREADTQYF | TRBV7-2 | few | TRBJ2-3 | -
TGTGCCTGGAGTGTTCTCGGACAGGGAGGGACTGAAGCTTTCTTT | CAWSVLGQGGTEAFF | TRBV30 | - | TRBJ1-1 | TRBD1
TGTGCCTGGAGTGTCCTGGGAGTTGAGCAGTTCTTC | CAWSVLGVEQFF | TRBV30 | - | TRBJ2-1 | -
TGTGCCAGCTCACCACTTCGGGAAAACTATGGCTACACCTTC | CASSPLRENYGYTF | TRBV18 | - | TRBJ1-2 | -
TGCAGCGTTGAAGATCGCTCTGATAGGCAGTATTTT | CSVEDRSDRQYF | TRBV29-1 | few | TRBJ2-3 | -
TGTGCCTGGAGTACAGGCCTCCTAGAGCAGTACTTC | CAWSTGLLEQYF | TRBV30 | - | TRBJ2-7 | -
TGTGCCAGCAGGCGACAGGGGGTGGAGACCCAGTACTTC | CASRRQGVETQYF | TRBV13 | - | TRBJ2-5 | TRBD1
TGTGCCTGCTCGGGTCTCAATCAGCCCCAGCATTTT | CACSGLNQPQHF | TRBV30 | - | TRBJ1-5 | -
TGTGCCAGCGATCAACAGGGTACCAAAAACATTCAGTACTTC | CASDQQGTKNIQYF | TRBV2 | few | TRBJ2-4 | -
TGTGCCAGCAGTGACTTAGATAACTATGGCTACACCTTC | CASSDLDNYGYTF | TRBV25-1 | - | TRBJ1-2 | -
TGTGCCAGCAGTTTCTCCCTCAGCGGGAGGAACATTCAGTACTTC | CASSFSLSGRNIQYF | TRBV28 | - | TRBJ2-4 | TRBD2
TGTGCCAGCAGCCACGACACCCAGGGGGCTATCGATGAGCAGTTCTTC | CASSHDTQGAIDEQFF | TRBV14 | few | TRBJ2-1 | TRBD1
TGTGCCAGCAGCCAAGAATGGGCTAGCGGGCCAGATACGCAGTATTTT | CASSQEWASGPDTQYF | TRBV4-2 | few | TRBJ2-3 | TRBD2
TGTGCCAGCTCACCAGCAGGGAGAGATACGCAGTATTTT | CASSPAGRDTQYF | TRBV18 | few | TRBJ2-3 | -
TGTGCCATACTAGTCACAGATACGCAGTATTTT | CAILVTDTQYF | TRBV6-5 | - | TRBJ2-3 | -
TGTGCCTGGAGTGTGGTGTATGAGCAGTTCTTC | CAWSVVYEQFF | TRBV30 | - | TRBJ2-1 | -
TGCAGCGTTGGGGACTCCCCAAGAGCTTTCTTT | CSVGDSPRAFF | TRBV29-1 | few | TRBJ1-1 | -
TGTGCCAGCAGCTTAGCTTCGCCCCCCTACATTCAGTACTTC | CASSLASPPYIQYF | TRBV7-2 | - | TRBJ2-4 | -
TGTGCCAGCAGCGTAGGTCCAGGGGCTCGGTACGAGCAGTACTTC | CASSVGPGARYEQYF | TRBV9 | - | TRBJ2-7 | -
TGTGCCAGCAGCAAGGGCCTTAGCACAGATACGCAGTATTTT | CASSKGLSTDTQYF | TRBV7-2 | - | TRBJ2-3 | -
TGTGCCAGCAGCAAGGAGGGACTAGCGGCAGATACGCAGTATTTT | CASSKEGLAADTQYF | TRBV2 | - | TRBJ2-3 | TRBD2
TGTGCCTGGGCCCGGACTAGCGGGAGGGCTGAGCAGTTCTTC | CAWARTSGRAEQFF | TRBV30 | - | TRBJ2-1 | TRBD2
TGCAGCGTTGAAGAGGCCCCAACCCAGGGGAACGAGCAGTACTTC | CSVEEAPTQGNEQYF | TRBV29-1 | - | TRBJ2-7 | -
TGTGCCAGCAGCCCCGAGGCTCCTGGCAATGAGCAGTTCTTC | CASSPEAPGNEQFF | TRBV7-2 | - | TRBJ2-1 | -
TGCGCCAGCAGCCCACAGGGTAGCGGGGGACCCAATGAGCAGTTCTTC | CASSPQGSGGPNEQFF | TRBV5-1 | few | TRBJ2-1 | TRBD2
TGTGCCAGCAGCGAAGGGGGGACAGGTAGTCAGTTCTTC | CASSEGGTGSQFF | TRBV9 | - | TRBJ2-1 | TRBD1
TGTGCCTGGAGTGGCGGGACAGCCCGGATAAAAGACTATGGCTACACCTTC | CAWSGGTARIKDYGYTF | TRBV30 | - | TRBJ1-2 | TRBD1